The 23 T cell receptor beta chains given below trace back to one sample, sequenced in a study of blood T cell repertoires in COVID-19. Sequencing used immunoSEQ multiplex PCR; TCRdb keeps in-frame clones, though not all of them. Altogether roughly 80,000 clones are present, 90% being singletons, with the ten largest covering 16%. Sequenced: peripheral blood. The receptors derive from a woman older than 75 with active or convalescent COVID-19.

The rearrangement joins TRBV19 to TRBJ1-1; TRBD1 aligns across 9 bases. Germline V lookup: CDR1 LNHDA, CDR2 SQIVND (reference sequence). The V segment lost 5 bases and the J segment 6 bases; nucleotides outside the gene matches: 13. The CDR3 has 16 amino acids. CDR3 nucleotide sequence: TGTGCCAGTAGTCCCTTCCCGGGACAGGGTAGCTCTGAAGCTTTCTTT. Translation gives CASSPFPGQGSSEAFF. Together with reference TRBV19 and TRBJ1-1, the CDR3 gives the full variable domain: DGGITQSPKYLFRKEGQNVTLSCEQNLNHDAMYWYRQDPGQGLRLIYYSQIVNDFQKGDIAEGYSVSREKKESFPLTVTSAQKNPTAFYLCASSPFPGQGSSEAFFGQGTRLTVV.

V and J are TRBV3-1 (or the pseudogene TRBV3-2) and TRBJ2-4; D is ambiguous. V lost 1 base, J lost 7 bases, and 14 bases lay in between. Germline V gene sequence: CDR1 LGHDT, CDR2 YNNKEL (reference sequence). CDR3 length equals 15 residues. DNA of the CDR3: TGTGCCAGCAGCCAAGCGTTAGTGCGCGCGAACATTCAGTACTTC. It specifies CASSQALVRANIQYF.

The chain recombines TRBV30 with TRBJ2-3; 9 positions match TRBD2. V lost 2 bases, J lost 11 bases, and 2 bases stayed unmatched. The CDR3 consists of 11 residues. Germline V gene sequence: CDR1 GTSNPN, CDR2 SVGIG (reference sequence). The CDR3 loop reads CAWSTRGGQYF. CDR3 nucleotide sequence: TGTGCCTGGAGTACGCGGGGGGGGCAGTATTTT.

CDR3 region: CASSGGTLEKLFF. The CDR3 DNA reads as TGTGCCAGCAGCGGAGGGACGTTGGAAAAACTGTTTTTT. This chain joins TRBV28 and TRBJ1-4; TRBD1 is a possible D gene (5 bases). Germline assignment: CDR1 MDHEN and CDR2 SYDVKM. CDR3 length: 13 residues. Deletions cut 6 bases from V and 8 bases from J, with 13 bases between.

The chain uses TRBV6-5 and TRBJ2-2, with a tentative D call TRBD1 (5 bases). CDR1 is MNHEY, CDR2 SVGAGI, per germline. V was shortened by 3 bases and J by 3 bases, with 8 bases between the two germline ends. This CDR3 is 14 amino acids long. CDR3 DNA: TGTGCCAGCAGTTATCAGGGCGACACCGGGGAGCTGTTTTTT. It encodes CASSYQGDTGELFF.

The J gene is TRBJ2-3, the V gene TRBV5-1; 14 bases are shared with TRBD2. V was clipped by 2 bases and J by 6 bases; unmatched bases: 5. This CDR3 has 16 residues. CDR1 and CDR2 from the germline V gene are SGHRS and YFSETQ. The CDR3 protein is CASSFLTSGGDDTQYF. CDR3 in DNA: TGCGCCAGCAGCTTTCTGACTAGCGGGGGGGATGATACGCAGTATTTT. The full variable domain, completed using reference TRBV5-1 and TRBJ2-3, is KAGVTQTPRYLIKTRGQQVTLSCSPISGHRSVSWYQQTPGQGLQFLFEYFSETQRNKGNFPGRFSGRQFSNSRSEMNVSTLELGDSALYLCASSFLTSGGDDTQYFGPGTRLTVL.

This clone was picked up one time. The chain recombines TRBV12-5 with TRBJ2-3, with D perhaps matching TRBD2 (7 bases). CDR3 length: 13 amino acids. CDR1 and CDR2 (germline): LGHNT, FRNRAP. The ends were cut back, 7 bases at V and 6 bases at J, with 14 bases in the middle. CDR3 residues: CASALAGADTQYF. The CDR3 nucleotides are TGTGCTAGTGCCTTGGCGGGGGCGGATACGCAGTATTTT.

V and J are TRBV6-2 or TRBV6-3 and TRBJ2-7; a possible D gene is TRBD2 (7 bases). CDR1 is MNHEY and CDR2 is SVGEGT in the germline V gene. V was pared by 0 bases and J by 5 bases, with 14 bases between. The CDR3 totals 15 residues. The CDR3 protein is CASSYSSRGPNEQYF. The CDR3 DNA sequence: TGTGCCAGCAGTTACTCATCGCGGGGGCCCAACGAGCAGTACTTC.

V gene TRBV7-9 combines with J gene TRBJ2-7; 9 bases map to TRBD1. Germline trimming cut 6 bases from V and 5 bases from J; bases unmatched to any gene: 8. The CDR3 has 14 amino acids. The V gene's germline CDR1 is SEHNR and CDR2 FQNEAQ (reference sequence). The chain's CDR3 is CASSLPGQGNEQYF. CDR3 DNA: TGTGCCAGCAGTCTCCCGGGACAGGGAAACGAGCAGTACTTC.

The chain couples TRBV14 to TRBJ1-5; D ambiguous. The CDR3 sequence is 14 residues long. V lost 0 bases and J lost 1, with 4 bases in between. Germline loops: CDR1 SGHDN, CDR2 FVKESK. CDR3 nucleotides: TGTGCCAGCAGCCAAGATGGCAGCAATCAGCCCCAGCATTTT. It codes for CASSQDGSNQPQHF.

The genes are TRBV3-1 (or the pseudogene TRBV3-2) and TRBJ2-2, with 14 bases lining up with TRBD2. V lost 3 bases and J lost 8; bases outside the gene matches: 11. Looked up from germline, CDR1 is LGHDT and CDR2 is YNNKEL (reference sequence). CDR3 length: 18 amino acids. CDR3 bases: TGTGCCAGCAGCCAGACGGGACTAGCGGGGGTCTTGAAGGGGGAGCTGTTTTTT. Its translation: CASSQTGLAGVLKGELFF.

A few counts support this clone. The chain uses TRBV19 and TRBJ2-7; D not resolved. The CDR3 spans 12 residues. Trimming cost V 1 base and J 3 bases, with 4 bases left between them. Looked up from germline, CDR1 is LNHDA and CDR2 is SQIVND (reference sequence). The CDR3 reads CASSIADYEQYF. CDR3 nucleotides: TGTGCCAGTAGTATAGCAGACTACGAGCAGTACTTC.

The V and J genes are TRBV15 and TRBJ2-1, with 11 bases identical to TRBD2. The CDR3 covers 17 residues. CDR1 and CDR2 from the germline V gene are LNHNV and YYDKDF (reference sequence). The J segment lost 5 bases and the V segment lost 0 bases, leaving 6 bases of the junction unmatched. The CDR3 region has the DNA TGTGCCACCAGCAGAGATCAGAGACTAGCGGGGAACAATGAGCAGTTCTTC. It encodes CATSRDQRLAGNNEQFF.

About this clone itself: Germline is not matched at one junction end, which may reflect a read error. The CDR3 region is CASSSSGGPPSNF. CDR3 DNA: TGTGCCAGCAGCTCTTCGGGAGGGCCACCTAGTAACTTC. This chain links TRBV5-8 with TRBJ2-7; 8 bases fit TRBD2. This CDR3 comprises 13 residues. CDR1 is SGHTS and CDR2 is YDEGEE in the germline V gene.

V usage is TRBV7-9 and J usage is TRBJ2-1; TRBD1 might be the D (6 bases). CDR1 SEHNR and CDR2 FQNEAQ come from the germline V gene (reference sequence). The CDR3 length is 18 residues. Trimming shortened V by 4 bases and J by 0 bases, and 19 bases separated the two germline ends. The CDR3: CASSSPNLADSSYNEQFF. DNA of the CDR3: TGTGCCAGCAGCTCACCCAACCTCGCGGACAGCTCCTACAATGAGCAGTTCTTC.

The chain joins TRBV12-3 or TRBV12-4 to TRBJ1-6; D is ambiguous. V lost 7 bases and J lost 8, with 6 bases in between. The CDR3 has 11 amino acids. CDR3 in DNA: TGTGCCAGCACGAGGGATTCACCCCTCCACTTT. As protein: CASTRDSPLHF.

The genes are TRBV7-8 and TRBJ1-6; weak D call: TRBD1 (5 bases). The CDR3 totals 15 residues. CDR1 and CDR2 (germline): SGHVS, FQNEAQ. V was pared by 1 base and J by 11 bases, with 15 bases between. The CDR3 here is CASSLVQGGRPPLHF. The DNA for the CDR3 is TGTGCCAGCAGCTTAGTTCAGGGCGGCCGTCCACCCCTCCACTTT.

This rearrangement joins TRBV27 to TRBJ1-2; tentative D call: TRBD1 (5 bases). The germline V gene encodes CDR1 MNHEY and CDR2 SMNVEV (reference sequence). V was shortened by 3 bases and J by 0 bases, with 11 bases between the two germline ends. This CDR3 is 15 amino acids long. In DNA, the CDR3 is TGTGCCAGCAGTTTGGCGGGGACCCCTAACTATGGCTACACCTTC. Amino acid sequence: CASSLAGTPNYGYTF.

The J gene is TRBJ1-6, the V gene TRBV7-2; a possible D gene is TRBD1 (6 bases). Between the trimmed V and J ends, which lost 1 base and 9 bases, there was a span of 13 bases. This CDR3 has 15 amino acids. Germline CDR1 is SGHTA and CDR2 is FQGNSA. CDR3 in amino acids: CASSLGPQGISPLHF. CDR3 DNA sequence: TGTGCCAGCAGCTTAGGGCCCCAGGGGATTTCACCCCTCCACTTT.

This clone turned up a few times. The gene calls are TRBV6-5 and TRBJ1-5; tentatively, D is TRBD1 (6 bases). The CDR3 is made up of 15 amino acids. The ends were cut back, 7 bases at V and 6 bases at J, with 19 bases in the middle. CDR1 and CDR2 (germline): MNHEY, SVGAGI. DNA of the CDR3: TGTGCCAGCATCCTCGAGGAGGGGGGGGGTCAGCCCCAGCATTTT. Translated, it gives CASILEEGGGQPQHF.

The chain carries TRBV6-2 or TRBV6-3 and TRBJ1-1; 9 bases are a match to TRBD1. Germline CDR1 and CDR2: MNHEY and SVGEGT. The CDR3 contains 13 residues. The V and J ends lost 5 bases and 5 bases, in that order; junction bases with no gene match: 3. The CDR3 region is CASSGQGWTEAFF. The CDR3 DNA sequence: TGTGCCAGCAGTGGACAGGGGTGGACTGAAGCTTTCTTT.

This chain's CDR3 is CASSLDPGLRGNTIYF. CDR3 nucleotides: TGTGCCAGCAGCTTAGACCCGGGACTAAGGGGGAACACCATATATTTT. The rearrangement links TRBV7-2 to TRBJ1-3, with TRBD1 as a possible D gene (6 bases). Per germline, CDR1 SGHTA and CDR2 FQGNSA. The CDR3 sequence is 16 residues long. V was clipped by 1 base and J by 7 bases, with 17 bases between them.

This chain connects TRBV6-1 to TRBJ2-3; 12 bases are a match to TRBD1. Germline V gene lookup returns CDR1 MNHNS and CDR2 SASEGT. The CDR3 consists of 13 residues. Trimming cost V 10 bases and J 7 bases; bases outside gene matches: 6. The CDR3 is CATGTGGENTQYF. As DNA, the CDR3 is TGTGCCACAGGGACAGGGGGCGAGAATACGCAGTATTTT.